A selection of T cell receptor beta chains follows, all from one sample in a study of CD8+CD57+ T cells in acquired aplastic anemia. TCRdb redid the calling of the reads with MiXCR, one entry per CDR3 protein. The sample carries 150,000 to 200,000 distinct CDR3 sequences, 55% to 70% recorded once. The sequencing sample was made of sorted CD4+, CD8+, or CD8+CD57+ T cells (not recorded which) from PBMCs. Receptors were obtained from a human donor in good health. The CDR3 runs from the conserved cysteine through the conserved F or W. A D gene is named only where the DNA matches it firmly. For some rows the clone size is stated as once, few or many, or as a class when expanded; others skip it.

>many|15|NA|TRBV9|TRBJ2-3
TGTGCCAGCAGCGTTGGGTGGGAGAACACAGATACGCAGTATTTT
CASSVGWENTDTQYF
>NA|16|NA|TRBV24-1|TRBJ2-5
TGTGCCACCAGTGATTTGGGGTCCGGGGCCAAAGAGACCCAGTACTTC
CATSDLGSGAKETQYF
>NA|15|NA|TRBV15|TRBJ2-7
TGTGCCACCAGCAGAGACCCGGGACGGGCCTACGAGCAGTACTTC
CATSRDPGRAYEQYF
>many|16|NA|TRBV6-5|TRBJ2-1
TGTGCCAGCAGTTACCTCAGGCAGGGCTTGAACAATGAGCAGTTCTTC
CASSYLRQGLNNEQFF
>NA|15|TRBD1|TRBV19|TRBJ2-7
TGTGCCAGTACCACGGCCGGGACAGGGACCTACGAGCAGTACTTC
CASTTAGTGTYEQYF
>NA|13|TRBD1|TRBV24-1|TRBJ2-7
TGTGCCACCAGTGAAGGCAGGGGGAAAGAGCAGTACTTC
CATSEGRGKEQYF
>NA|18|NA|TRBV2|TRBJ2-5
TGTGCCAGCAGTCACAGGGTTCGGGGAGGGTCGGGCGGAGAGACCCAGTACTTC
CASSHRVRGGSGGETQYF
>NA|12|NA|TRBV20-1|TRBJ2-7
TGCAGTGCTAGGGCAGGGCGACGCGAGCAGTACTTC
CSARAGRREQYF
>NA|15|NA|TRBV7-3|TRBJ1-1
TGTGCCAGCAGCTTCCCGACCGGAGAGAACACTGAAGCTTTCTTT
CASSFPTGENTEAFF
>NA|16|NA|TRBV10-1|TRBJ1-5
TGCGCCAGCAACATCGACAGGTACTATAGCAATCAGCCCCAGCATTTT
CASNIDRYYSNQPQHF
>few|14|NA|TRBV6-1|TRBJ2-4
TGTGCCAGCAGTTACTCGCGCAGGAGGGACATTCAGTACTTC
CASSYSRRRDIQYF
>once|14|NA|TRBV24-1|TRBJ1-2
TGTGCCACCAGTGATGCCCCGGGGAACTATGGCTACACCTTC
CATSDAPGNYGYTF
>NA|14|NA|TRBV7-9|TRBJ1-5
TGTGCCAGCAGCTTAGAGCAGTCAAATCAGCCCCAGCATTTT
CASSLEQSNQPQHF